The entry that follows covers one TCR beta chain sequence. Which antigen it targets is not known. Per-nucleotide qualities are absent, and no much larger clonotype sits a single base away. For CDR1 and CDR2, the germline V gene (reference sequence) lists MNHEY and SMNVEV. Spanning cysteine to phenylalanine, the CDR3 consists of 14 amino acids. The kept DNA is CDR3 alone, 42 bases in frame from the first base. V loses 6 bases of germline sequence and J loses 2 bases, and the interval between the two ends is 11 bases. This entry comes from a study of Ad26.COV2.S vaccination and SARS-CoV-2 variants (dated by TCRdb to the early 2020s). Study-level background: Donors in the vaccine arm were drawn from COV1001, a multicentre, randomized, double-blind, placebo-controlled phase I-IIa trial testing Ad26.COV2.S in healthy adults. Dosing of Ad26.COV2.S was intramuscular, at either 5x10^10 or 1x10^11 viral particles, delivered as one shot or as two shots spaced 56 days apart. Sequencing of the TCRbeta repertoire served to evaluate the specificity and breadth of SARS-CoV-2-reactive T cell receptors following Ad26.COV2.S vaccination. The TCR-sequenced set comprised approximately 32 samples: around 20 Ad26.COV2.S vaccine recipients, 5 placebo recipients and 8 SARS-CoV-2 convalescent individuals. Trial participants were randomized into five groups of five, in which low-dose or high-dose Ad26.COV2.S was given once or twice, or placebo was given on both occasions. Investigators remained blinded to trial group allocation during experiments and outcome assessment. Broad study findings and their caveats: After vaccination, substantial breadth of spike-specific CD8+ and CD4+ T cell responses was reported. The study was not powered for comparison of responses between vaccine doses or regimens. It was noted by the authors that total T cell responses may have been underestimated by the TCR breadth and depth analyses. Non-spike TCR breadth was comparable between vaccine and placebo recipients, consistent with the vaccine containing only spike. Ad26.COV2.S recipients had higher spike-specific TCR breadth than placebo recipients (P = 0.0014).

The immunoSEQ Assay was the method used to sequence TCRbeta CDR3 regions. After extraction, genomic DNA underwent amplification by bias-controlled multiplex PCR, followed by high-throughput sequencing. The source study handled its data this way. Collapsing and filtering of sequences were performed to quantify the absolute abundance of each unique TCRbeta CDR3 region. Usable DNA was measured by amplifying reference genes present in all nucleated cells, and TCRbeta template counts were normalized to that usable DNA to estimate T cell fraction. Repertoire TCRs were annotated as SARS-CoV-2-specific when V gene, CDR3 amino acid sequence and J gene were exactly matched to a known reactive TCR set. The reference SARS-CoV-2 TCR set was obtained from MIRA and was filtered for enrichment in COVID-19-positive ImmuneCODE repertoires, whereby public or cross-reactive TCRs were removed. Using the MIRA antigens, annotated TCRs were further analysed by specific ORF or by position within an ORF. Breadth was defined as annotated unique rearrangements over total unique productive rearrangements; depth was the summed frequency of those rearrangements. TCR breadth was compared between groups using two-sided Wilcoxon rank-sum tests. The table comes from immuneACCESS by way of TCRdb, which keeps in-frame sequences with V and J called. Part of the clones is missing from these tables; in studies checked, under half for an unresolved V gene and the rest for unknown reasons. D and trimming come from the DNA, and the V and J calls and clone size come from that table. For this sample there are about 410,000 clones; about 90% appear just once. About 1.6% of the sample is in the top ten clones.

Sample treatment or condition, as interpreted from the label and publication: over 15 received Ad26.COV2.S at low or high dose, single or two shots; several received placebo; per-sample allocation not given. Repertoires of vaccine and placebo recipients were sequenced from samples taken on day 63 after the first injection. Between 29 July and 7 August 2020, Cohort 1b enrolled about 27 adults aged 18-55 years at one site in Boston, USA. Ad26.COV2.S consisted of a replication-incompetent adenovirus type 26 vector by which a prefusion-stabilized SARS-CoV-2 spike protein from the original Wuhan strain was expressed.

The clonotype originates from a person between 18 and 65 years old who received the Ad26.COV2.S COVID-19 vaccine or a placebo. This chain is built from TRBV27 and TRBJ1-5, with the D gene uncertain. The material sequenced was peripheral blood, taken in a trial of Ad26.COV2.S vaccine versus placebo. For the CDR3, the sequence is CASRPGAGNQPQHF. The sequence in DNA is TGTGCCAGCAGACCCGGAGCGGGCAATCAGCCCCAGCATTTT.